This T cell receptor (beta chain) was sequenced for a study of blood T cell repertoires in COVID-19. Measured with immunoSEQ multiplex PCR; TCRdb has only the in-frame clones, and not every one. The table has over 75,000 clones, around four fifths seen once. The germline CDR1 and CDR2 sequences are MNHEY and SVGAGI. V lost 7 bases, J lost 4 bases, and 5 bases stayed unmatched. The CDR3 is 13 residues long. The V and J genes are TRBV6-5 and TRBJ1-2; 8 bases are a match to TRBD1. The sequence was obtained from a woman of 80 years or more with active or convalescent COVID-19. Sequenced input: peripheral blood. Written as DNA, the CDR3 is TGTGCCAGCACAACAGGGGGGGCCTATGGCTACACCTTC. Its protein is CASTTGGAYGYTF.